The rows below give T cell receptor beta chains drawn from one sample of a study of cytomegalovirus exposure and HLA in healthy donors. Assay used: immunoSEQ multiplex PCR; TCRdb lists only in-frame clones, some missing. The repertoire holds fewer than 250,000 clones, with approximately 85% as singletons. The material sequenced was PBMCs. These receptors were taken from a woman aged 18-29 years in good health and CMV-seronegative. Both conserved end residues are part of each CDR3. Fields, in order: D gene, clone size, V gene, J gene, CDR3 DNA, CDR3 protein. The D gene is left open where the match is weak. For some rows the clone size is stated as once, few or many, or as a class when expanded; others skip it.

.	.	TRBV5-1	TRBJ2-4	TGCGCCAGCAGCTTGGGAGGAACCGCCAAAAACATTCAGTACTTC	CASSLGGTAKNIQYF
.	.	TRBV7-9	TRBJ1-5	TGTGCCAGCGCCCCCACGGACAGTAATCAGCCCCAGCATTTT	CASAPTDSNQPQHF
TRBD1	.	TRBV27	TRBJ1-1	TGTGCCAGCAGCAGGGGGCTATTCGACACTGAAGCTTTCTTT	CASSRGLFDTEAFF
.	.	TRBV2	TRBJ1-4	TGTGCCAGCAGTGAGCAGGCGCTGGGGGGTGAAAAACTGTTTTTT	CASSEQALGGEKLFF
.	.	TRBV11-2	TRBJ2-7	TGTGCCAGCAGTCCCGGGACTTTGGGGCTCGAGCAGTACTTC	CASSPGTLGLEQYF
TRBD1	.	TRBV6-1	TRBJ2-7	TGTGCCGCCAGGAACCCGGGACAGGGTTCCTACGAGCAGTACTTC	CAARNPGQGSYEQYF
TRBD2	.	TRBV2	TRBJ2-1	TGTGCCAGCAGTGAAATAGCGGGAGGGATCTACAATGAGCAGTTCTTC	CASSEIAGGIYNEQFF
TRBD2	once	TRBV6-1	TRBJ2-1	TGTGCCAGCAGTGAGCTAGCGGGAGTCGGCAATGAGCAGTTCTTC	CASSELAGVGNEQFF
TRBD1	.	TRBV29-1	TRBJ2-3	TGCAGCGTAGCCCGGGACAGGGTCACAGATACGCAGTATTTT	CSVARDRVTDTQYF
.	.	TRBV5-4	TRBJ1-1	TGTGCCAGCAGCCAGGTAGTGAACACTGAAGCTTTCTTT	CASSQVVNTEAFF
TRBD2	.	TRBV5-4	TRBJ2-6	TGTGCCAGCTTTGTGGGGGGGGTTACACCCGTCTCTGGGGCCAACGTCCTGACTTTC	CASFVGGVTPVSGANVLTF
.	.	TRBV20-1	TRBJ1-4	TGCAGTGCGGGCAGGGTTGAAAAACTGTTTTTT	CSAGRVEKLFF
TRBD2	few	TRBV5-1	TRBJ2-7	TGCGCCAGCACCCTGACTAGCGGGACGTACGAGCAGTACTTC	CASTLTSGTYEQYF
TRBD1	few	TRBV30	TRBJ2-7	TGTGCCTGGAGGGACCAACAGGGGAGATTCCCCTACGAGCAGTACTTC	CAWRDQQGRFPYEQYF
.	few	TRBV5-1	TRBJ1-5	TGCGCCAGCAGCTTGGGCATAGATCAGCCCCAGCATTTT	CASSLGIDQPQHF
.	.	TRBV5-4	TRBJ2-7	TGTGCCAGCAGCGACCAAAATGCGGGCTCCTACTACGAGCAGTACTTC	CASSDQNAGSYYEQYF
.	few	TRBV5-4	TRBJ1-2	TGTGCCAGCAGCCTTGACAGTAACTATGGCTACACCTTC	CASSLDSNYGYTF
TRBD2	.	TRBV2	TRBJ2-1	TGTGCCAGCAGTGAAGGACTAGCGGGAGGGGAGCAGTTCTTC	CASSEGLAGGEQFF
.	.	TRBV29-1	TRBJ2-5	TGCAGCGCTGTAGACAGACAAGAGACCCAGTACTTC	CSAVDRQETQYF
TRBD2	.	TRBV9	TRBJ2-5	TGTGCCAGCAGCACGGGACTAGCAGAGACCCAGTACTTC	CASSTGLAETQYF
TRBD2	.	TRBV19	TRBJ2-5	TGTGCCAGTAGTGTACTAGCGGGGGGTCACGGCCAGGGAGAGACCCAGTACTTC	CASSVLAGGHGQGETQYF
.	.	TRBV19	TRBJ2-1	TGTGCCAGTAGTATAGTAGTAGGAGCGGATGAGCAGTTCTTC	CASSIVVGADEQFF
.	.	TRBV4-1	TRBJ1-1	TGCGCCAGCAGCCGTGGCAGGTACGGGAACACTGAAGCTTTCTTT	CASSRGRYGNTEAFF
TRBD2	once	TRBV14	TRBJ2-2	TGTGCCAGCAGCCAAGATCTAGGACTAGCAGAAACGAACACCGGGGAGCTGTTTTTT	CASSQDLGLAETNTGELFF
.	.	TRBV6-5	TRBJ2-7	TGTGCCAGCGGGGGCCCCAGCGTCCACGAGCAGTACTTC	CASGGPSVHEQYF
TRBD1	.	TRBV5-1	TRBJ2-3	TGCGCCAGCAGCTGGACAGGGGCGAGCACAGATACGCAGTATTTT	CASSWTGASTDTQYF
TRBD2	.	TRBV19	TRBJ2-2	TGTGCCAGTACCCTCTGGCCTAGCGGGGAGAACACCGGGGAGCTGTTTTTT	CASTLWPSGENTGELFF
.	once	TRBV4-2	TRBJ1-4	TGTGCCAGCAGCCAGGCCCCAGACAGAAGGGGTGAAAAACTGTTTTTT	CASSQAPDRRGEKLFF
.	.	TRBV30	TRBJ2-1	TGTGCCTGGAGCCATGGGGGGGGCTCACTCGGTGAGCAGTTCTTC	CAWSHGGGSLGEQFF
TRBD1	.	TRBV6-1	TRBJ2-7	TGTGCCAGCAGCATAGACAGGGCGATGGGCGAGCAGTACTTC	CASSIDRAMGEQYF
.	.	TRBV5-6	TRBJ2-3	TGTGCCAGCAGCTTGGGGTCAGGGCTGGGGGATACGCAGTATTTT	CASSLGSGLGDTQYF
TRBD1	once	TRBV7-6	TRBJ1-1	TGTGCCAGCAGCTTAGCCGGAGGGACAGGGGCACCGAACACTGAAGCTTTCTTT	CASSLAGGTGAPNTEAFF
.	.	TRBV2	TRBJ1-1	TGTGCCAGCAGTGACGGGGCAGGGGATGAAGCTTTCTTT	CASSDGAGDEAFF
.	.	TRBV12-5	TRBJ2-2	TGTGCTAGTGGTGCGGTGGTAGTTGGTGACACCGGGGAGCTGTTTTTT	CASGAVVVGDTGELFF
TRBD2	.	TRBV14	TRBJ2-7	TGTGCCAGCAGCCAACTTAGCGGGAGAGTTGACGAGCAGTACTTC	CASSQLSGRVDEQYF
TRBD2	.	TRBV18	TRBJ2-5	TGTGCCAGCCTGGGACCTAGCGGGAGCCAAGAGACCCAGTACTTC	CASLGPSGSQETQYF
TRBD1	.	TRBV5-1	TRBJ2-5	TGCGCCAGCAGTTACCGGACAGGAGGAGAGACCCAGTACTTC	CASSYRTGGETQYF
TRBD2	.	TRBV7-9	TRBJ2-7	TGTGCCAGCAGCGGTAGCGGGGGGTCCTCCTACGAGCAGTACTTC	CASSGSGGSSYEQYF
TRBD1	.	TRBV5-1	TRBJ2-2	TGCGCCAGCAGCCCGGACAGGGATGCATTCACCGGGGAGCTGTTTTTT	CASSPDRDAFTGELFF
.	.	TRBV29-1	TRBJ1-2	TGCAGCGTTGATTCGAGTCGGAGGAATGGCTACACCTTC	CSVDSSRRNGYTF
TRBD1	.	TRBV27	TRBJ1-6	TGTGCCAGCAGAGGGGCGGGACAGCCTAATTCACCCCTCCACTTT	CASRGAGQPNSPLHF
.	.	TRBV5-1	TRBJ1-1	TGCGCCAGCAGCTTGTGGGCAGGCCGAACGAACACTGAAGCTTTCTTT	CASSLWAGRTNTEAFF